The 21 T cell receptor beta chains below all came from one sample that was sequenced in a study of T cells after yellow fever vaccination. TCRdb processed the 5' RACE reads anew with MiXCR; each CDR3 protein has one entry. The data show 500,000 to 700,000 distinct CDR3 sequences, with about 19% seen just once and more than 13% held by the top ten. Sequencing was performed on PBMCs, taken 15 days after the yellow fever booster vaccination. The receptors stem from a man aged 30 to 45 who received the YFV17D yellow fever vaccine.

The V call is TRBV5-1, the J call TRBJ1-6, with D possibly TRBD1 on 5 matching bases. Trimming cost V 5 bases and J 8 bases, with 11 bases left between them. The CDR3 loop spans 13 amino acids. Per germline, CDR1 SGHRS and CDR2 YFSETQ. In DNA, the CDR3 is TGCGCCAGCAGTCGAAAAGGGGATTCACCCCTCCACTTT. Its protein product is CASSRKGDSPLHF.

This clonotype was observed many times. This rearrangement joins TRBV7-6 to TRBJ2-5; D is possibly TRBD1 or TRBD2 (5 bases each). Germline V lookup: CDR1 SGHVS, CDR2 FNYEAQ. Between the trimmed V and J ends, which lost 5 bases and 5 bases, there was a span of 15 bases. The CDR3 consists of 14 residues. The CDR3 sequence is CASSPGTWEETQYF. The CDR3 DNA sequence: TGTGCCAGCAGCCCAGGGACCTGGGAGGAGACCCAGTACTTC.

The chain has TRBV30 and TRBJ1-5, with a tentative D call TRBD1 (6 bases). The ends were cut back, 0 bases at V and 7 bases at J, with 13 bases in the middle. The CDR3 consists of 14 residues. CDR1 GTSNPN and CDR2 SVGIG come from the germline V gene (reference sequence). CDR3 coding DNA: TGTGCCTGGAGTGTAAGGGCCCAGGGGCAGCCCCAGCATTTT. It translates to CAWSVRAQGQPQHF.

This clonotype was seen a handful of times. The chain employs TRBV27 and TRBJ1-1; D gene uncertain. V gave up 3 bases and J gave up 1 base, with 9 bases separating them. Germline values: CDR1 MNHEY, CDR2 SMNVEV (reference sequence). This CDR3 has 14 amino acids. In nucleotides, the CDR3 is TGTGCCAGCAGTTTCGGTCATAAGAACACTGAAGCTTTCTTT. Protein product: CASSFGHKNTEAFF.

This clonotype was found a few times. The CDR3 DNA sequence: TGTGCCAGCTCAGGGCTAGCGGGAGATGGGGCCGGATATAATGAGCAGTTCTTC. The encoded protein is CASSGLAGDGAGYNEQFF. The rearrangement uses TRBV18 and TRBJ2-1; 10 nucleotides align to TRBD2. J was trimmed by 7 bases and V by 5 bases; bases with no gene match: 17. The germline V gene encodes CDR1 KGHSH and CDR2 LQKENI. The CDR3 totals 18 residues.

In this sample, this clonotype turned up many times. The chain couples TRBV20-1 to TRBJ2-5, with TRBD1 as a possible D gene (6 bases). The V and J ends lost 1 base and 0 bases respectively, with 9 bases between them. This CDR3 has 14 amino acids. Germline V gives CDR1 DFQATT, CDR2 SNEGSKA (reference sequence). The CDR3 sequence is CSARGGGNQETQYF. The CDR3 bases are TGCAGTGCTAGAGGAGGGGGAAACCAAGAGACCCAGTACTTC.

The chain's CDR3 is CASSLGASGTGGANVLTF. Written as DNA, the CDR3 is TGTGCCAGCAGTTTAGGGGCTAGCGGGACCGGTGGGGCCAACGTCCTGACTTTC. This chain links TRBV27 with TRBJ2-6, with 9 bases that match TRBD2. The germline gives CDR1 MNHEY, CDR2 SMNVEV (reference sequence). The CDR3 runs to 18 residues. The V and J ends lost 2 bases and 3 bases, in that order; junction bases with no gene match: 8.

The chain employs TRBV9 and TRBJ2-2; D may be TRBD1 (7 bases). The CDR3 is 15 residues long. V was clipped by 0 bases and J by 5 bases, with 11 bases between them. Germline values: CDR1 SGDLS, CDR2 YYNGEE. The CDR3 DNA sequence: TGTGCCAGCAGCGTAGATCAGGGGGGAACCGGGGAGCTGTTTTTT. It codes for CASSVDQGGTGELFF.

The chain joins TRBV12-3 or TRBV12-4 to TRBJ1-1, with D possibly being TRBD1 (5 bases). V lost 6 bases, J lost 1 base, and 9 bases lay in between. The CDR3 runs 13 residues. The CDR3 loop is CASRPGGNTEAFF. CDR3 bases: TGTGCCAGCAGACCGGGGGGGAACACTGAAGCTTTCTTT.

In this sample, this clonotype turned up a few times. The rearrangement uses TRBV4-2 and TRBJ1-5; weak D call: TRBD1 (5 bases). V was trimmed by 0 bases and J by 2 bases, leaving 8 bases between them. CDR1 is LGHNA and CDR2 is YNFKEQ in the germline V gene. CDR3 length: 15 amino acids. The DNA for the CDR3 is TGTGCCAGCAGCCAAGATCTCAGGGGCAATCAGCCCCAGCATTTT. This sequence encodes CASSQDLRGNQPQHF.

This clonotype was recorded only once. The gene calls are TRBV7-6 and TRBJ2-3, with D possibly matching TRBD2 (6 bases). V lost 5 bases and J lost 5, with 17 bases in between. The CDR3 has 15 amino acids. The germline V gene has CDR1 SGHVS and CDR2 FNYEAQ. DNA of the CDR3: TGTGCCAGCAGCCCCATGACTAGTGGAAAAGATACGCAGTATTTT. Translated: CASSPMTSGKDTQYF.

This clonotype was counted only a few times. The J gene is TRBJ2-5, the V gene TRBV3-1; D not certain. CDR1 is LGHDT, CDR2 YNNKEL, per germline (reference sequence). The CDR3 runs to 14 residues. Trimming removed 2 bases from V and 2 bases from J, with 9 bases in between. The DNA of the CDR3 is TGTGCCAGCAGCCAATCGGTTGTACAAGAGACCCAGTACTTC. Amino acid sequence: CASSQSVVQETQYF.

This chain links TRBV30 with TRBJ2-3; 9 bases are a match to TRBD2. There are 14 residues in the CDR3. Germline V lookup: CDR1 GTSNPN, CDR2 SVGIG (reference sequence). Trimming took 6 bases from V and 2 from J; bases not matched to a gene: 6. CDR3 in DNA: TGTGCCTGCGCGGGAGGGCTCGTCACAGATACGCAGTATTTT. Its translation: CACAGGLVTDTQYF.

The sample holds a few counts of this clonotype. The chain uses TRBV20-1 and TRBJ2-1; D possibly matches TRBD1 or TRBD2 (6 bases each). This CDR3 comprises 18 residues. CDR1 DFQATT and CDR2 SNEGSKA come from the germline V gene (reference sequence). The ends were cut back, 3 bases at V and 4 bases at J, with 25 bases in the middle. CDR3 protein: CSARVGGFGSGGYNEQFF. The CDR3 DNA is TGCAGTGCTAGGGTAGGGGGGTTTGGGTCCGGAGGGTACAATGAGCAGTTCTTC.

This CDR3 reads CASSDFSSTDTQYF. The CDR3 coding sequence is TGTGCCAGCAGTGACTTTTCCAGCACAGATACGCAGTATTTT. This chain links TRBV6-1 with TRBJ2-3, with D uncertain. Trimming removed 3 bases from V and 0 bases from J, with 7 bases in between. The CDR3 contains 14 residues. CDR1 is MNHNS, CDR2 SASEGT, per germline.

This clonotype has just a few counts. V gene TRBV5-1 combines with J gene TRBJ2-1, with D possibly matching TRBD1 (5 bases). Between the trimmed V and J ends, which lost 0 bases and 6 bases, there was a span of 10 bases. This CDR3 is 14 amino acids long. Germline V gene sequence: CDR1 SGHRS, CDR2 YFSETQ. The CDR3 reads CASSLVQGSNEQFF. In nucleotides, the CDR3 is TGCGCCAGCAGCTTGGTTCAGGGTAGCAATGAGCAGTTCTTC.

This clonotype was detected a few times. The chain links TRBV5-8 to TRBJ2-7, with D perhaps matching TRBD1 (6 bases). Germline assignment: CDR1 SGHTS and CDR2 YDEGEE. CDR3 size: 14 residues. Trimming cost V 5 bases and J 3 bases, with 15 bases left between them. The CDR3 loop is CASRDAARGYEQYF. The CDR3 DNA reads as TGTGCCAGCAGAGACGCGGCCAGGGGCTACGAGCAGTACTTC.

This clonotype was seen a handful of times. This chain links TRBV7-2 with TRBJ2-7; the D gene is possibly TRBD2 (6 bases). Trimming cost V 4 bases and J 3 bases, with 10 bases left between them. Germline CDR1 reads SGHTA; CDR2 reads FQGNSA. The CDR3 is 13 residues long. The CDR3 spells CASSWKEGYEQYF. CDR3 bases: TGTGCCAGCAGCTGGAAGGAGGGCTACGAGCAGTACTTC.

This clonotype was recorded a few times. The rearrangement joins TRBV20-1 to TRBJ2-3; D might be TRBD2 (5 bases). The germline CDR1 and CDR2 sequences are DFQATT and SNEGSKA (reference sequence). Between the trimmed V and J ends, which lost 3 bases and 4 bases, there was a span of 8 bases. The CDR3 is 12 amino acids. The CDR3 here is CSARGDSDTQYF. The CDR3 DNA follows: TGCAGTGCTAGGGGAGACTCAGATACGCAGTATTTT.

This clonotype turned up a few times. The chain combines TRBV25-1 with TRBJ2-3; 7 bases are a match to TRBD2. Germline V gene sequence: CDR1 MGHDK, CDR2 SYGVNS. The CDR3 has 13 amino acids. The junction had 6 bases not matched to a gene; V was cut back by 3 bases and J by 9 bases. The CDR3 is CASSDHFGGTQYF. Here the CDR3 DNA reads TGTGCCAGCAGTGATCACTTCGGGGGGACGCAGTATTTT. The variable domain in full, completed from reference TRBV25-1 and TRBJ2-3, reads EADIYQTPRYLVIGTGKKITLECSQTMGHDKMYWYQQDPGMELHLIHYSYGVNSTEKGDLSSESTVSRIRTEHFPLTLESARPSHTSQYLCASSDHFGGTQYFGPGTRLTVL.

The chain couples TRBV7-8 to TRBJ1-3; 9 bases fit TRBD1. The CDR3 runs to 15 residues. Germline V lookup: CDR1 SGHVS, CDR2 FQNEAQ. V was pared by 3 bases and J by 8 bases, with 8 bases of the junction left unmatched. In DNA, the CDR3 is TGTGCCAGCAGCTTTAACGCGGGACAGGGACACACCATATATTTT. Its translation is CASSFNAGQGHTIYF.